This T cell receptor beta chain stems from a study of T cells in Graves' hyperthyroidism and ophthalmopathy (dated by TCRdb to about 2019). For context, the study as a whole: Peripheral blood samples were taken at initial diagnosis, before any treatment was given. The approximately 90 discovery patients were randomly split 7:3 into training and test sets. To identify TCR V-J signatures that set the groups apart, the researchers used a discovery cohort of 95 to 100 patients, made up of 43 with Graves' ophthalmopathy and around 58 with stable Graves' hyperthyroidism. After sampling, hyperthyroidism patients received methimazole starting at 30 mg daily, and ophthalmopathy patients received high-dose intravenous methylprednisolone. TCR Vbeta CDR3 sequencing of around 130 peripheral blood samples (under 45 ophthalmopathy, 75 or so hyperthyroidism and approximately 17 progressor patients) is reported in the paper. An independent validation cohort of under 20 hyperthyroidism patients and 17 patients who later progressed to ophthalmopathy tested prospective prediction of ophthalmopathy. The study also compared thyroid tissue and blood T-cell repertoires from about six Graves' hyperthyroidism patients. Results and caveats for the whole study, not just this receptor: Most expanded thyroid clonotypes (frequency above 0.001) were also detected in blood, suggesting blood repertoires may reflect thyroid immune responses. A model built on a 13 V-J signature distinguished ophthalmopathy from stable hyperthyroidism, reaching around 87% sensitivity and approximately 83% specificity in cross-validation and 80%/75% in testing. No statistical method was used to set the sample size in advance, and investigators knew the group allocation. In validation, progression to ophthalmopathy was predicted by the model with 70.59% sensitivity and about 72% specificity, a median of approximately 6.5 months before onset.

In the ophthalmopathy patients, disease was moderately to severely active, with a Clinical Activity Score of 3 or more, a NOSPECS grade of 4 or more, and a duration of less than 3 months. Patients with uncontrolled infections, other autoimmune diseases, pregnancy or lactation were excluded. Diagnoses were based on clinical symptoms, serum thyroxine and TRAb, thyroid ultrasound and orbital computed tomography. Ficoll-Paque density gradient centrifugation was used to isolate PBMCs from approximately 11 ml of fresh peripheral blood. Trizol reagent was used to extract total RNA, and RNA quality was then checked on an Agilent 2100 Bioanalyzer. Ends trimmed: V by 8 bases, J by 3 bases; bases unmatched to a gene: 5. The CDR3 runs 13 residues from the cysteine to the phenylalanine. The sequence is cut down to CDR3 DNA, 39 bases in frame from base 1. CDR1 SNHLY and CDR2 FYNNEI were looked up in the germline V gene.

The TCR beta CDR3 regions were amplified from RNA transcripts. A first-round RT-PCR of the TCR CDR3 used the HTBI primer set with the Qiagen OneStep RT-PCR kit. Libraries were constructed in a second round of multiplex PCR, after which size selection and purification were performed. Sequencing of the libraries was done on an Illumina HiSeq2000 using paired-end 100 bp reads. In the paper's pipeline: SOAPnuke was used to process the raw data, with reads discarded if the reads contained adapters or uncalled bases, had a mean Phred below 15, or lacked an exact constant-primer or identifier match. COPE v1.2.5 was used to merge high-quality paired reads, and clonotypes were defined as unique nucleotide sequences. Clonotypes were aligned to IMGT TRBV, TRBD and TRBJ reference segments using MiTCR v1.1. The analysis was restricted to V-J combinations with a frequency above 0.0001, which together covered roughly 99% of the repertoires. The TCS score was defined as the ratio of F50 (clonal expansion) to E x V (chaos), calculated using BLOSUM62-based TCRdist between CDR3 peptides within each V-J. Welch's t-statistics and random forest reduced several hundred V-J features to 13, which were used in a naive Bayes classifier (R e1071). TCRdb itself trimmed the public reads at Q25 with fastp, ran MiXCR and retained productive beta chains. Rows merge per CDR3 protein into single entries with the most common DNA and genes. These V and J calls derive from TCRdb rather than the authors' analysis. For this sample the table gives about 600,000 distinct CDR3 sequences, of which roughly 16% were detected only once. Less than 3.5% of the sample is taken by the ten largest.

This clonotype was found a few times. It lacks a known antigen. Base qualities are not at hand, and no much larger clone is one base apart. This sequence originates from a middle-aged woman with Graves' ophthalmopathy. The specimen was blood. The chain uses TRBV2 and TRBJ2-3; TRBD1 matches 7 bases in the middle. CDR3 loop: CASLSRGTDTQYF. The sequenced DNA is TGTGCCAGCCTTAGCAGGGGGACAGATACGCAGTATTTT. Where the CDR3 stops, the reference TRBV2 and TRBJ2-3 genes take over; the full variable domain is EPEVTQTPSHQVTQMGQEVILRCVPISNHLYFYWYRQILGQKVEFLVSFYNNEISEKSEIFDDQFSVERPDGSNFTLKIRSTKLEDSAMYFCASLSRGTDTQYFGPGTRLTVL.